These 32 T cell receptor beta chains share one sample of origin, sequenced in a study of T cells expressing NK-cell markers. TCRdb reprocessed the 5' RACE reads; each CDR3 protein has one entry and no DNA is given. With some 440,000 distinct CDR3 sequences in the sample, the ten largest clones hold more than 1.4%. Sequences were obtained from blood T cells: a sorted CD56 or NKG2C T cell subset, CD4+ or CD8+ T cells, or bulk PBMC T cells (not recorded which). The origin of the receptors is a woman aged 50 to 60 in good health.

The chain has TRBV12-3 or TRBV12-4 and TRBJ1-2; the D call of TRBD1 rests on TCRdb alone, since no DNA is present to check it. This CDR3 contains 15 residues. CDR3 in amino acids: CASSLGGAGNYGYTF.

The CDR3 region is CASSLSGRPWETQYF. The genes are TRBV5-6 and TRBJ2-5; TCRdb's D gene call, TRBD2, goes unchecked for lack of DNA. The CDR3 is 15 residues long. The V gene's germline CDR1 is SGHDT and CDR2 YYEEEE.

This sequence joins TRBV3-1 and TRBJ2-5; TCRdb names TRBD2, which stays unverified in the absence of DNA. This CDR3 is built from 14 residues. Germline V gene data show CDR1 as LGHDT and CDR2 as YNNKEL (reference sequence). The CDR3 sequence is CASSQDGTSRVQYF.

The rearrangement uses TRBV24-1 and TRBJ2-3; as DNA is missing, the TRBD2 call by TCRdb cannot be tested. This CDR3 is 16 amino acids long. The germline gives CDR1 KGHDR, CDR2 SFDVKD. The CDR3 sequence is CATSDLRANSADTQYF.

The J gene is TRBJ2-2, the V gene TRBV20-1; TCRdb picks TRBD2, but there is no DNA to check that call. Germline V gene sequence: CDR1 DFQATT, CDR2 SNEGSKA (reference sequence). The CDR3 covers 16 residues. The CDR3 region is CSARDLGSGSSGELFF.

The chain recombines TRBV12-3 or TRBV12-4 with TRBJ1-2; TCRdb indicates TRBD1, and absent DNA this call remains unverified. The CDR3 runs 16 residues. CDR3 region: CASSLSGGQSNYGYTF.

V is TRBV5-1 and J is TRBJ2-1; TCRdb's D call of TRBD2 is untestable without DNA. CDR1 is SGHRS and CDR2 is YFSETQ in the germline V gene. CDR3 length: 16 residues. CDR3: CASSRTSGTSYNEQFF.

The chain links TRBV3-1 to TRBJ2-7; TCRdb indicates TRBD2, and absent DNA this call remains unverified. The V gene's germline CDR1 is LGHDT and CDR2 YNNKEL (reference sequence). CDR3 length equals 18 residues. CDR3 loop: CASSQDRGLAGVGDEQYF.

This chain joins TRBV10-3 and TRBJ2-2; TCRdb's assignment of TRBD1 cannot be checked, as there is no DNA. The CDR3 covers 18 residues. Per the germline V gene, CDR1 is ENHRY and CDR2 is SYGVKD. The CDR3 here is CAITDHILQGRNTGELFF.

This chain joins TRBV10-3 and TRBJ1-1; with no DNA, the TCRdb D assignment of TRBD1 cannot be verified. Germline values: CDR1 ENHRY, CDR2 SYGVKD. This CDR3 comprises 15 residues. CDR3 in amino acids: CAIRESGQGYTEAFF.

The rearrangement joins TRBV18 to TRBJ2-5; TCRdb names TRBD1, which stays unverified in the absence of DNA. CDR1 and CDR2 from the germline V gene are KGHSH and LQKENI. This CDR3 comprises 13 residues. CDR3: CASEGADQETQYF.

The V call is TRBV10-1, the J call TRBJ2-2. From germline, CDR1 is WNHNN and CDR2 SYGVQD (reference sequence). CDR3 size: 11 residues. CDR3 amino acids: CASSVGRELFF.

V gene TRBV18 combines with J gene TRBJ1-2; the D gene TCRdb calls, TRBD1, cannot be checked with no DNA. CDR1 and CDR2 (germline): KGHSH, LQKENI. This CDR3 has 15 residues. CDR3 in amino acids: CASSPDAGTGVGYTF.

V is TRBV12-3 or TRBV12-4 and J is TRBJ2-7; TCRdb picks TRBD1, but there is no DNA to check that call. The CDR3 totals 15 residues. The CDR3 spells CASRSGAGGLYEQYF.

J is TRBJ2-7 and V is TRBV29-1; the D call from TCRdb, TRBD2, cannot be confirmed without DNA. The germline V gene encodes CDR1 SQVTM and CDR2 ANQGSEA. The CDR3 contains 13 residues. The CDR3 sequence: CSVELAGGEEQYF.

Here the CDR3 reads CASSLFGTSGGPYQETQYF. V is TRBV11-3 and J is TRBJ2-5; TCRdb calls TRBD2, which cannot be checked without DNA. In germline, CDR1 is SGHNT, CDR2 YENEEA. The CDR3 runs to 19 residues.

The chain joins TRBV7-9 to TRBJ2-7; the TRBD1 assignment by TCRdb is unverifiable without DNA. Germline V gene data show CDR1 as SEHNR and CDR2 as FQNEAQ (reference sequence). The CDR3 length is 17 residues. The CDR3 sequence: CASSLGGGRWVPYEQYF.

V is TRBV7-2 and J is TRBJ1-2; TCRdb selects TRBD1, and the lack of DNA leaves this call unchecked. This CDR3 contains 15 residues. Germline V gene lookup returns CDR1 SGHTA and CDR2 FQGNSA. Here the CDR3 reads CASSQRQGKRTGYTF.

This chain links TRBV10-3 with TRBJ1-2. This CDR3 region has 16 residues. Germline CDR1 and CDR2: ENHRY and SYGVKD. Here the CDR3 reads CATTGPISRSNYGYTF.

The J gene is TRBJ2-2, the V gene TRBV5-1; the TCRdb D gene call, TRBD2, has no DNA to confirm it. The CDR3 is 15 amino acids. The germline CDR1 and CDR2 sequences are SGHRS and YFSETQ. CDR3 sequence reads: CASSLTGPSTGELFF.

This chain connects TRBV12-3 or TRBV12-4 to TRBJ1-2; with no DNA, the TCRdb D assignment of TRBD1 cannot be verified. The CDR3 is 13 amino acids. The CDR3 region is CASRMGTVSGYTF.

CDR3 residues: CASSETRASNYGYTF. The J gene is TRBJ1-2, the V gene TRBV5-6. The CDR3 is 15 amino acids. Germline CDR1 and CDR2: SGHDT and YYEEEE.

This chain connects TRBV7-8 to TRBJ1-1; TCRdb returns TRBD1, unconfirmable since there is no DNA. The CDR3 consists of 14 residues. The germline CDR1 and CDR2 sequences are SGHVS and FQNEAQ. The CDR3 here is CASSLAGTNTEAFF.

The J gene is TRBJ2-2, the V gene TRBV2; TCRdb outputs TRBD1, but without DNA this stays unchecked. This CDR3 contains 16 residues. From germline, CDR1 is SNHLY and CDR2 FYNNEI. CDR3 residues: CASSVDRAKNTGELFF.

The chain joins TRBV28 to TRBJ2-7; TCRdb returns TRBD1, unconfirmable since there is no DNA. The germline V gene has CDR1 MDHEN and CDR2 SYDVKM. This CDR3 spans 13 amino acids. CDR3 sequence: CASSTGHIYEQYF.

The gene calls are TRBV10-3 and TRBJ2-1. The germline gives CDR1 ENHRY, CDR2 SYGVKD. The CDR3 spans 14 residues. This chain's CDR3 is CAISESGYNNEQFF.

V usage is TRBV5-6 and J usage is TRBJ1-3. The CDR3 totals 17 residues. Germline V gene data show CDR1 as SGHDT and CDR2 as YYEEEE. This chain's CDR3 is CASSRTRGLRSGNTIYF.

The chain is built from TRBV7-9 and TRBJ2-5. Germline CDR1 is SEHNR and CDR2 is FQNEAQ (reference sequence). This CDR3 is built from 12 residues. The CDR3: CASSSSEETQYF. The full variable domain, in which reference TRBV7-9 and TRBJ2-5 provide the parts outside the CDR3, is DTGVSQNPRHKITKRGQNVTFRCDPISEHNRLYWYRQTLGQGPEFLTYFQNEAQLEKSRLLSDRFSAERPKGSFSTLEIQRTEQGDSAMYLCASSSSEETQYFGPGTRLLVL.

The J gene is TRBJ2-2, the V gene TRBV24-1; TCRdb selects TRBD2, and the lack of DNA leaves this call unchecked. Germline V gene lookup returns CDR1 KGHDR and CDR2 SFDVKD. CDR3 size: 16 residues. The CDR3 reads CATSDLGRLNTGELFF.

The rearrangement links TRBV4-2 to TRBJ2-1; there is no DNA to check the TCRdb D call of TRBD2. There are 15 residues in the CDR3. Germline values: CDR1 LGHNA, CDR2 YNFKEQ. The CDR3 sequence: CASSARTRGGNEQFF.

The chain recombines TRBV6-5 with TRBJ2-1; TCRdb proposes TRBD1, but this gene call is untestable without DNA. In germline, CDR1 is MNHEY, CDR2 SVGAGI. The CDR3 spans 18 residues. The CDR3 spells CASSFQRNLPGKGHEQFF.

The chain recombines TRBV5-5 with TRBJ2-3; TCRdb's D gene call, TRBD1, goes unchecked for lack of DNA. This CDR3 region has 15 residues. Germline loops: CDR1 SGHKS, CDR2 YYEKEE (reference sequence). The CDR3 is CASSLLGQSTDTQYF.